Presented here are 4 T cell receptor beta chains from one specimen sequenced in a study of cytomegalovirus exposure and HLA in healthy donors. With 60 Vbeta and 13 Jbeta primers, the PCR was carried out. The assay was immunoSEQ multiplex PCR, and TCRdb's table has in-frame clones only and misses some. This sample has about 170,000 clones; around 78% occur once, and the top ten carry less than 15%. Sample: PBMCs. These receptors came from a woman aged 45 to 65 in good health and CMV-seropositive.

The rearrangement links TRBV7-6 to TRBJ1-4, with 10 bases fitting TRBD1. Germline V lookup: CDR1 SGHVS, CDR2 FNYEAQ. Trimming removed 5 bases from V and 6 bases from J; junction bases left unmatched: 3. CDR3 length: 14 amino acids. For the CDR3, the DNA is TGTGCCAGCAGCACGGACAGGGGGGATGAAAAACTGTTTTTT. It yields the protein CASSTDRGDEKLFF.

The genes are TRBV5-5 and TRBJ1-1; D gene ambiguous. CDR1 and CDR2 (germline): SGHKS, YYEKEE (reference sequence). CDR3 size: 14 residues. The V gene lost 0 bases and the J gene lost 2 bases, with 8 bases spanning the gap. CDR3 loop: CASSLVQYNTEAFF. The DNA for the CDR3 is TGTGCCAGCAGCTTGGTTCAGTACAACACTGAAGCTTTCTTT.

The chain combines TRBV18 with TRBJ1-5; 12 bases line up with TRBD1. The CDR3 extends over 17 amino acids. The germline V gene has CDR1 KGHSH and CDR2 LQKENI. Trimming cost V 2 bases and J 6 bases; bases outside gene matches: 8. The CDR3 loop is CASSPTSGTGGFQPQHF. The CDR3 DNA follows: TGTGCCAGCTCACCAACATCCGGGACAGGGGGCTTTCAGCCCCAGCATTTT.

The rearrangement links TRBV19 to TRBJ2-1; 9 nucleotides line up with TRBD1. The CDR3 loop spans 17 amino acids. V dropped 7 bases and J dropped 9; count of bases not matched to a gene: 19. CDR1 LNHDA and CDR2 SQIVND come from the germline V gene (reference sequence). This chain's CDR3 is CASTPGPGQGVSGEQFF. As DNA, the CDR3 is TGTGCCAGTACCCCAGGACCGGGACAGGGAGTATCTGGTGAGCAGTTCTTC.